This T cell receptor (beta chain) was sequenced in a study of T-cell memory formation after mild COVID-19. Study findings and constraints: Some clones that responded were present in memory (sampled pre-infection), which suggests cross-reactive memory joined.

From the 5' RACE reads, TCRdb called clonotypes with MiXCR, one entry per CDR3 protein. Altogether some 250,000 distinct CDR3 sequences are present, over 8.5% being singletons, with the ten largest covering around 20%. This clonotype appeared a few times. Its specificity is unknown. Sequencing input: PBMCs or a T cell subset sorted from them (not recorded which). The receptor comes from a man aged 18 to 30 who had mild COVID-19 (a few samples of this study predate the infection). Cell type and time point are not known.

DNA for the CDR3: TGCAGTGCTGGGCTAAGTGACCCTTGGGAGCAGTACTTC. It yields the protein CSAGLSDPWEQYF. This chain links TRBV20-1 with TRBJ2-7; D gene ambiguous. This CDR3 contains 13 residues. Trimming took off 5 bases at V and 7 bases at J, with 18 bases between the two ends. Germline CDR1 is DFQATT and CDR2 is SNEGSKA (reference sequence).